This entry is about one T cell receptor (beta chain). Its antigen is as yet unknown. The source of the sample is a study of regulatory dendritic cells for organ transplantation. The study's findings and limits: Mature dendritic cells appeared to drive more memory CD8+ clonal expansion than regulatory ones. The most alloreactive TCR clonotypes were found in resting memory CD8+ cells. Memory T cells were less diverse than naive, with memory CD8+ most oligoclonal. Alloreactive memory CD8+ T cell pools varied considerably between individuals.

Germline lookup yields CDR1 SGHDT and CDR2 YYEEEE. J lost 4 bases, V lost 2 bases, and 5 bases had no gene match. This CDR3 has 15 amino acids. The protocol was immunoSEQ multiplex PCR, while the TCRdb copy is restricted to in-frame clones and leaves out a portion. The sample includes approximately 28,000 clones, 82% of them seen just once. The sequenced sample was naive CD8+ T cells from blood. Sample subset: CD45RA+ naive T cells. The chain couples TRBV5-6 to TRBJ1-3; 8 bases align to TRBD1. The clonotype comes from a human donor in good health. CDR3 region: CASSFLRDRGNTIYF. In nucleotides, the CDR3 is TGTGCCAGCAGCTTCCTCCGGGACAGGGGAAACACCATATATTTT.